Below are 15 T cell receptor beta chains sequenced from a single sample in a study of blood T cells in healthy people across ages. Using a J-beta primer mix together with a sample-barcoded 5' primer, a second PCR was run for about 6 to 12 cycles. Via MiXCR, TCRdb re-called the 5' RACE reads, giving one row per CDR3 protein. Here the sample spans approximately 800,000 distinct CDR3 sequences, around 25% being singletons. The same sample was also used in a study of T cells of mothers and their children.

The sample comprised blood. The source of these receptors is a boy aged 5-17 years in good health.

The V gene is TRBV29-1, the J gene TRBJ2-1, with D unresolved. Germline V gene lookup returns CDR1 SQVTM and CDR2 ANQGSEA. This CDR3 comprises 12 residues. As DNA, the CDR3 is TGCACCTCGATGAAGCCGTTGAATGAGCAGTTCTTC. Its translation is CTSMKPLNEQFF.

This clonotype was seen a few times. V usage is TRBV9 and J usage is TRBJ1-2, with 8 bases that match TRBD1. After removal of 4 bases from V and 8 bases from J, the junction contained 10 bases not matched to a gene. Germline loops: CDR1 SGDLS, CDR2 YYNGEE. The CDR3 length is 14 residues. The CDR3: CASSPGQGPRGYTF. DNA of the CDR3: TGTGCCAGCAGCCCTGGACAGGGACCGCGCGGCTACACCTTC. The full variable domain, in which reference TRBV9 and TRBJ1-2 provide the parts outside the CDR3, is DSGVTQTPKHLITATGQRVTLRCSPRSGDLSVYWYQQSLDQGLQFLIQYYNGEERAKGNILERFSAQQFPDLHSELNLSSLELGDSALYFCASSPGQGPRGYTFGSGTRLTVV.

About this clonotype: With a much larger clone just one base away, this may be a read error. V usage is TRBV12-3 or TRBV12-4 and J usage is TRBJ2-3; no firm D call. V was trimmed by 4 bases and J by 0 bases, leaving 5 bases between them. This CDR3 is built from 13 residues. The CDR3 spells CASSYASTDTQYF. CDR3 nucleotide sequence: TGTGCCAGCAGTTACGCTAGCACAGATACGCAGTATTTT.

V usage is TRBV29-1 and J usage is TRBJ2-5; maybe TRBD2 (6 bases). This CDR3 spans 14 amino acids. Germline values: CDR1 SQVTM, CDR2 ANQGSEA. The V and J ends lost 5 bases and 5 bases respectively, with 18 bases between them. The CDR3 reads CSVPREDQTETQYF. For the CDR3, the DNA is TGCAGCGTTCCCAGGGAGGACCAGACGGAGACCCAGTACTTC.

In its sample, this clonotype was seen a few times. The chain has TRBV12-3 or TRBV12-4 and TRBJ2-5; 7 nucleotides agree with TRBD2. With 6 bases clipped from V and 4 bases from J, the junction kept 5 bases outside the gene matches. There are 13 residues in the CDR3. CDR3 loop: CASSRTRTETQYF. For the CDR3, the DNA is TGTGCCAGCAGCCGGACTAGGACAGAGACCCAGTACTTC.

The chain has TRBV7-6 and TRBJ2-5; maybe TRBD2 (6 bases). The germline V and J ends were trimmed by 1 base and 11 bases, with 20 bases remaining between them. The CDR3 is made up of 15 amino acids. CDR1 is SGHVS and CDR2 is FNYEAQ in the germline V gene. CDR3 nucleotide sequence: TGTGCCAGCAGCTTAGACACAGGTTCCTCGGGAGAGCAGTACTTC. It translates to CASSLDTGSSGEQYF.

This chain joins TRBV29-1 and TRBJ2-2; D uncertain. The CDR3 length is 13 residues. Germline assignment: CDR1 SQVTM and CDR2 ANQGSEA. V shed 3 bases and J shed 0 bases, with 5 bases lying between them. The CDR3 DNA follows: TGCAGCGTTGATGTGGCGAACACCGGGGAGCTGTTTTTT. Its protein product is CSVDVANTGELFF.

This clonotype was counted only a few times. The CDR3 is CAWSPWVEGRVDYNEQFF. DNA for the CDR3: TGTGCCTGGAGCCCCTGGGTTGAGGGCCGGGTGGATTACAATGAGCAGTTCTTC. The chain carries TRBV30 and TRBJ2-1, with TRBD2 as a possible D gene (5 bases). Germline-derived CDR1 and CDR2 are GTSNPN and SVGIG (reference sequence). The CDR3 runs to 18 residues. V was clipped by 3 bases and J by 4 bases, with 25 bases between them.

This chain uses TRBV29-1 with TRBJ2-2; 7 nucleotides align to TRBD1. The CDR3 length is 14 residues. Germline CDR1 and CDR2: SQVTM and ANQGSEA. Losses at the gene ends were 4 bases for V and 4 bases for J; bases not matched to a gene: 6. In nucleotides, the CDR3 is TGCAGCGTTGGGCTAGGACAGGCCACCGGGGAGCTGTTTTTT. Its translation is CSVGLGQATGELFF.

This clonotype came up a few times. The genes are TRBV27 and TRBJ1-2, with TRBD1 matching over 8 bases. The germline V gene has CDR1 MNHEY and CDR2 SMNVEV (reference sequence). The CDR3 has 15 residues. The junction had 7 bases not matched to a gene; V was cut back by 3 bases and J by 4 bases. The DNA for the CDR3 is TGTGCCAGCAGTTTCGGAGGACAGGGCTCCTATGGCTACACCTTC. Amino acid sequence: CASSFGGQGSYGYTF.

The CDR3 loop reads CASSYSSRGGRETQYF. The CDR3 DNA is TGTGCCAGCAGTTACTCGAGTCGGGGGGGCCGGGAGACCCAGTACTTC. The chain employs TRBV6-5 and TRBJ2-5, with 8 bases identical to TRBD2. The germline V gene has CDR1 MNHEY and CDR2 SVGAGI. This CDR3 is 16 amino acids long. V was pared by 0 bases and J by 5 bases, with 8 bases of the junction left unmatched.

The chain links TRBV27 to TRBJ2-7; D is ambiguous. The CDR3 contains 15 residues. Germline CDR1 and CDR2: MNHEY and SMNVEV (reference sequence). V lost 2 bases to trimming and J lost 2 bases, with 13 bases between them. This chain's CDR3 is CASSLGEGFAYEQYF. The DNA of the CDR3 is TGTGCCAGCAGTTTAGGAGAAGGGTTTGCCTACGAGCAGTACTTC.

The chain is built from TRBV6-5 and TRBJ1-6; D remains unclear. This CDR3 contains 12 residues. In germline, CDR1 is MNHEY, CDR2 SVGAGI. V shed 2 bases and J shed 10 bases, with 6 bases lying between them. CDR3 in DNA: TGTGCCAGCAGTTACGTGGGATCACCCCTCCACTTT. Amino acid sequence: CASSYVGSPLHF.

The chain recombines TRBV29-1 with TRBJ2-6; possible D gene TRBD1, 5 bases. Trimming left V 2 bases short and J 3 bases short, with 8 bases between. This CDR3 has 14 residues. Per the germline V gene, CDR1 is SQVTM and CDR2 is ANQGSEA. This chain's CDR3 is CSVESGRGANVLTF. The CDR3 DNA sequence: TGCAGCGTTGAATCAGGGCGTGGGGCCAACGTCCTGACTTTC.

In DNA form, the CDR3 reads TGTGCCAGCAGTCCCCAGCTAGCGGGGGGGCAGTCTGAGCAGTTCTTC. Translation: CASSPQLAGGQSEQFF. The V gene is TRBV12-3 or TRBV12-4, the J gene TRBJ2-5; 12 bases agree with TRBD2. The J call may be in error: the DNA end matches TRBJ2-1 better. This CDR3 has 16 amino acids.